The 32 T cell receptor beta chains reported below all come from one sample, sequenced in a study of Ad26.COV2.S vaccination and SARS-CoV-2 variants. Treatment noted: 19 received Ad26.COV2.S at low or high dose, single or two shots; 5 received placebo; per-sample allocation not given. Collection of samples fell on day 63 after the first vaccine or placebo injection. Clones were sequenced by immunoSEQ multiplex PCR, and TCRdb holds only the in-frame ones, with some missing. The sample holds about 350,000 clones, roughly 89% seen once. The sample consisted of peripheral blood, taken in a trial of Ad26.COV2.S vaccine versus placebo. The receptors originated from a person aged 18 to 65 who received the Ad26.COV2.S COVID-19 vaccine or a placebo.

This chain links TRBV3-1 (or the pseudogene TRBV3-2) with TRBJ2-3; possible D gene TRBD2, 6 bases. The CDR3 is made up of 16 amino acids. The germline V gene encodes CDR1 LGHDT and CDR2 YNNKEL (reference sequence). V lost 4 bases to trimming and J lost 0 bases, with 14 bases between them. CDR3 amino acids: CASSLGLSGSTDTQYF. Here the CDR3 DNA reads TGTGCCAGCAGCCTGGGGCTAAGCGGGAGCACAGATACGCAGTATTTT.

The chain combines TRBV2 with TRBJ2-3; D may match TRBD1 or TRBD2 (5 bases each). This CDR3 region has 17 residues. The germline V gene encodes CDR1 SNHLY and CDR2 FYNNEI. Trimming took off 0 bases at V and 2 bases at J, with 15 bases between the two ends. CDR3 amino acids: CASSEAEGRITTDTQYF. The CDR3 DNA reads TGTGCCAGCAGTGAAGCCGAGGGGCGGATTACCACAGATACGCAGTATTTT.

The chain's CDR3 is CASSLFRTGDRGYTF. The DNA of the CDR3 is TGTGCCAGCAGTTTATTCAGGACGGGGGATAGGGGCTACACCTTC. This rearrangement joins TRBV28 to TRBJ1-2; D may be TRBD1 (5 bases). V lost 1 base and J lost 8, with 17 bases in between. The CDR3 has 15 residues. CDR1 is MDHEN and CDR2 is SYDVKM in the germline V gene.

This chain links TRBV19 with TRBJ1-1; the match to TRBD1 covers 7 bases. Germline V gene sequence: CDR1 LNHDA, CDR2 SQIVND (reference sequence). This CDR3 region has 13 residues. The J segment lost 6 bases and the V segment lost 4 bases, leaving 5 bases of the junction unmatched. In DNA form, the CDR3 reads TGTGCCAGTAGTACCAGACAGGGAGCTGAAGCTTTCTTT. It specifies CASSTRQGAEAFF.

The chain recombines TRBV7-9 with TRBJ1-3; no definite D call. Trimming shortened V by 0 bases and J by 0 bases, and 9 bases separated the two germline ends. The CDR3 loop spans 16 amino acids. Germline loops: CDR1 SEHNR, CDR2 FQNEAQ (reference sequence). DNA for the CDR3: TGTGCCAGCAGCTTAGCGGTCAAAAGCTCTGGAAACACCATATATTTT. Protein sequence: CASSLAVKSSGNTIYF.

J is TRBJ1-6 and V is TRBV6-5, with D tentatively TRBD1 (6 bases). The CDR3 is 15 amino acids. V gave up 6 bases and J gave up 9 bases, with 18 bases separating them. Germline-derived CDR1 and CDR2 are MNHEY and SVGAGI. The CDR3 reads CASSSLGKGVSPLHF. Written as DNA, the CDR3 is TGTGCCAGCAGCTCTTTAGGCAAGGGGGTTTCACCCCTCCACTTT.

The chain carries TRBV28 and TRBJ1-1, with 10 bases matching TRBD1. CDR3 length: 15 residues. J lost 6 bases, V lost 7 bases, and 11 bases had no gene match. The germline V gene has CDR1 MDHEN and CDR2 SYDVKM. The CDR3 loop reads CASNLPGQGSAEAFF. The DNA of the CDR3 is TGTGCCAGCAACCTCCCGGGACAGGGGTCCGCTGAAGCTTTCTTT.

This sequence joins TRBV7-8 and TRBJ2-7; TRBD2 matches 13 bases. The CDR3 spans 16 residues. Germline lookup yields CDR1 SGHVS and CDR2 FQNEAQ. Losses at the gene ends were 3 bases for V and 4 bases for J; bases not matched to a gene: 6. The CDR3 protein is CASSLEGLAGRYEQYF. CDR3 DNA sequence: TGTGCCAGCAGCTTGGAGGGACTAGCGGGGAGATACGAGCAGTACTTC.

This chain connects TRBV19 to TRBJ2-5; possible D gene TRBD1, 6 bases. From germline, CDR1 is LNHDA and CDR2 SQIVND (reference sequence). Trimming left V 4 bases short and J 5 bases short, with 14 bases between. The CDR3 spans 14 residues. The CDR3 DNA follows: TGTGCCAGTAGTACTCTTAGCCAGGGGGAGACCCAGTACTTC. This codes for CASSTLSQGETQYF.

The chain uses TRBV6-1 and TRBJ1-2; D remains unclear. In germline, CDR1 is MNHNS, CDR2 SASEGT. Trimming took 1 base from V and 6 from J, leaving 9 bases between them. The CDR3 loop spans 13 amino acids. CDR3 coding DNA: TGTGCCAGCAGTGAAGTGGAGGGCGATGGCTACACCTTC. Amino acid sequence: CASSEVEGDGYTF.

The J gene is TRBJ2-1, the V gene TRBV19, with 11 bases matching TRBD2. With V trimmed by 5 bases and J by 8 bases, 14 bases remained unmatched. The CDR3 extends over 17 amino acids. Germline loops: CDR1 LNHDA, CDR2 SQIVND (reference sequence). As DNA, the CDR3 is TGTGCCAGTAGTTCTCGCCCCACTAGCGGGAGAGCAGATGAGCAGTTCTTC. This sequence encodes CASSSRPTSGRADEQFF.

Written as DNA, the CDR3 is TGTGCCAGCAGCTTAGAGGACAGAAATTCACCCCTCCACTTT. Amino acid sequence: CASSLEDRNSPLHF. The chain has TRBV7-6 and TRBJ1-6, with D tentatively TRBD1 (6 bases). Germline loops: CDR1 SGHVS, CDR2 FNYEAQ. The CDR3 loop spans 14 amino acids. Trimming pared 1 base from V and 7 bases from J, leaving 8 bases between.

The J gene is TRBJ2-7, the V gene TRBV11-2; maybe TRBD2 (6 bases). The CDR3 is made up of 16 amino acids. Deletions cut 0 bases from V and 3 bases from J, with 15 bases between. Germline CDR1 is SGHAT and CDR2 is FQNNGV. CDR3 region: CASSLEGQGGGYEQYF. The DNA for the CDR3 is TGTGCCAGCAGCTTAGAGGGGCAGGGAGGCGGCTACGAGCAGTACTTC.

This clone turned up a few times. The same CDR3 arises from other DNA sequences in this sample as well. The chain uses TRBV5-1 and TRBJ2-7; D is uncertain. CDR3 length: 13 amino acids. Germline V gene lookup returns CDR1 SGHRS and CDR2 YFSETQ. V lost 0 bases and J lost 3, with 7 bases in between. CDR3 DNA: TGCGCCAGCAGCTTGGGTAGGGACTACGAGCAGTACTTC. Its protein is CASSLGRDYEQYF.

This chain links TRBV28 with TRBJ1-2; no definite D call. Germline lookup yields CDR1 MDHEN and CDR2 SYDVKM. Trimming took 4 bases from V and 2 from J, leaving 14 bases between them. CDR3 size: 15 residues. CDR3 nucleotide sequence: TGTGCCAGCAGTTCCCCTTCGGTCCTCAACTATGGCTACACCTTC. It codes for CASSSPSVLNYGYTF.

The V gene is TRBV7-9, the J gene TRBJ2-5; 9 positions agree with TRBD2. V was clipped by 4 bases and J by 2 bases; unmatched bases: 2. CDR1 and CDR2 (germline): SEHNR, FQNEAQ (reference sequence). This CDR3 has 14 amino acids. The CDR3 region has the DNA TGTGCCAGCAGCTCTAGCGGGACTCAAGAGACCCAGTACTTC. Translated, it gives CASSSSGTQETQYF.

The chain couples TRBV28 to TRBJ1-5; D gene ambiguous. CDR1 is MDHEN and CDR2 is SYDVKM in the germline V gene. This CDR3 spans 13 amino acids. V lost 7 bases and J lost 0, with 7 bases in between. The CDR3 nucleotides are TGTGCCAGCACACAGAATAGCAATCAGCCCCAGCATTTT. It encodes CASTQNSNQPQHF.

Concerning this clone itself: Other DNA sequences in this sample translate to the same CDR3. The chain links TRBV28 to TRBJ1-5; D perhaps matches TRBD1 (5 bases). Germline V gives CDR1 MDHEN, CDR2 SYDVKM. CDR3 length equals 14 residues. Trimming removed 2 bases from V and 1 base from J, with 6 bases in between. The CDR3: CASSLRDSNQPQHF. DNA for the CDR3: TGTGCCAGCAGTTTACGGGACAGCAATCAGCCCCAGCATTTT.

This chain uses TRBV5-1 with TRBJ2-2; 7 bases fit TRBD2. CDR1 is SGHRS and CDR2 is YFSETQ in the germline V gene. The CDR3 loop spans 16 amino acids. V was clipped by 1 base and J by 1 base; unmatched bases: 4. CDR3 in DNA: TGCGCCAGCAGCTTGAGGTTAGCGGGGAACACCGGGGAGCTGTTTTTT. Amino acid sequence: CASSLRLAGNTGELFF.

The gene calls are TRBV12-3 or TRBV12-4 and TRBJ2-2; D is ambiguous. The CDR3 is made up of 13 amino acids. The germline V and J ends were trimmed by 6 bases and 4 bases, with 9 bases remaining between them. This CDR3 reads CASREVSTGELFF. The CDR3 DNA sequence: TGTGCCAGCAGAGAAGTTTCCACCGGGGAGCTGTTTTTT.

The CDR3 region has the DNA TGCGCCAGCAGCATTAGCGGGAGTGCAGATACGCAGTATTTT. Protein product: CASSISGSADTQYF. The chain uses TRBV5-1 and TRBJ2-3, with 9 bases identical to TRBD2. The CDR3 covers 14 residues. Germline V lookup: CDR1 SGHRS, CDR2 YFSETQ. Trimming at V came to 4 bases and at J to 4 bases, leaving 4 bases not matched to a gene.

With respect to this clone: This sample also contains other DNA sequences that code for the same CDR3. The chain's CDR3 is CASSPLGEKLFF. The CDR3 region has the DNA TGTGCCAGCTCACCCCTCGGAGAAAAACTGTTTTTT. The V and J genes are TRBV18 and TRBJ1-4; no firm D call. Trimming removed 3 bases at V and 8 bases at J, with 7 bases between. The CDR3 has 12 residues. CDR1 is KGHSH, CDR2 LQKENI, per germline.

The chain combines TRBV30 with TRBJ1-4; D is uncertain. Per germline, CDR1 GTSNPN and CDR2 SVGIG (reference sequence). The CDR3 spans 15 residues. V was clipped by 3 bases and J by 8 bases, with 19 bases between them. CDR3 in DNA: TGTGCCTGGAGCCGGGCAGGAATGGGTCGCGAAAAACTGTTTTTT. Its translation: CAWSRAGMGREKLFF.

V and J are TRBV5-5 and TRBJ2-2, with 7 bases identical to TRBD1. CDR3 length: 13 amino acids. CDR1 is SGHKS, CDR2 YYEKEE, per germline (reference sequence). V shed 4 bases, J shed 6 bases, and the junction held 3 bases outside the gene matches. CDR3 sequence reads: CASSRQGAGELFF. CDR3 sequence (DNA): TGTGCCAGCAGCCGACAGGGAGCCGGGGAGCTGTTTTTT.

CDR3 bases: TGTGCCAGCAGTTCTGGGCAGGGAACTGACGATAGCAATCAGCCCCAGCATTTT. This codes for CASSSGQGTDDSNQPQHF. The chain links TRBV28 to TRBJ1-5; maybe TRBD1 (5 bases). V was shortened by 4 bases and J by 0 bases, with 19 bases between the two germline ends. The CDR3 totals 18 residues. Germline lookup yields CDR1 MDHEN and CDR2 SYDVKM.

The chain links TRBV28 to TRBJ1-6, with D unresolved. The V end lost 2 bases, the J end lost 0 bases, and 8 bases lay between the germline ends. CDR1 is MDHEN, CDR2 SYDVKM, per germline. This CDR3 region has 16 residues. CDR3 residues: CASSLGVLSYNSPLHF. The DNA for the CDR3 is TGTGCCAGCAGTTTAGGAGTTCTCTCCTATAATTCACCCCTCCACTTT.

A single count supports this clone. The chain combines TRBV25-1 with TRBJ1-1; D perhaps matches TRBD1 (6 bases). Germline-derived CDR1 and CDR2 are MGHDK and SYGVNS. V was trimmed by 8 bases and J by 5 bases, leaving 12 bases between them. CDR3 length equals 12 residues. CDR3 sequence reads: CASFSRGTEAFF. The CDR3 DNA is TGTGCCAGCTTCAGCAGGGGAACTGAAGCTTTCTTT.

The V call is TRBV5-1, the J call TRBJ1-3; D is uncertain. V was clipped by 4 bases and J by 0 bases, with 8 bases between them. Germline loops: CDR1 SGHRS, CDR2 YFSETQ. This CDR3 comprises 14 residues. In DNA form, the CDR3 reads TGCGCCAGCAGCCCGGGGAACTCTGGAAACACCATATATTTT. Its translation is CASSPGNSGNTIYF.

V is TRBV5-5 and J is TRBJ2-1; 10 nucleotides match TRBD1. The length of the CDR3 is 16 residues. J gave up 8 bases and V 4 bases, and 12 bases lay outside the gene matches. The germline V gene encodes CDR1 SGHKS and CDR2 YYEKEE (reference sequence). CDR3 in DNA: TGTGCCAGCAGCGGCGTGAGGGACAGGGGTGACGATGAGCAGTTCTTC. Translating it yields CASSGVRDRGDDEQFF.

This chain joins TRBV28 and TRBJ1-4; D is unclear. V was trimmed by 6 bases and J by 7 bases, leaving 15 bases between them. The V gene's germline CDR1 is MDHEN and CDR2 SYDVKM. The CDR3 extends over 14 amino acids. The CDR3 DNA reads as TGTGCCAGCAGAATAGCCTCTTCGGGTGAAAAACTGTTTTTT. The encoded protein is CASRIASSGEKLFF. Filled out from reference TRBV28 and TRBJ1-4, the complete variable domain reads DVKVTQSSRYLVKRTGEKVFLECVQDMDHENMFWYRQDPGLGLRLIYFSYDVKMKEKGDIPEGYSVSREKKERFSLILESASTNQTSMYLCASRIASSGEKLFFGSGTQLSVL.

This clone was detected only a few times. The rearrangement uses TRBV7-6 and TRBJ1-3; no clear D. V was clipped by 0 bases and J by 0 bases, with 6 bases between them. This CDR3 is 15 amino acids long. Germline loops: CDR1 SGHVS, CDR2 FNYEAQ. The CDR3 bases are TGTGCCAGCAGCTTAGCGGAATTCTCTGGAAACACCATATATTTT. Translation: CASSLAEFSGNTIYF.

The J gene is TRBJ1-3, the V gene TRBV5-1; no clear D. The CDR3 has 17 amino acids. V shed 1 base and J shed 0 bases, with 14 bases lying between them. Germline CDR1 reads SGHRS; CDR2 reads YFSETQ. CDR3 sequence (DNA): TGCGCCAGCAGCTTGACGGCCCAGGATCACTCTGGAAACACCATATATTTT. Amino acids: CASSLTAQDHSGNTIYF.